Below are 30 T cell receptor beta chains sequenced from a single sample in a study of CD4 T cells in relation to SARS-CoV-2 and coronaviruses. These receptors lack a known antigen. Clones were read by immunoSEQ multiplex PCR, and TCRdb kept only the in-frame ones, dropping some. Among under 25,000 clones listed, around three quarters were seen once. CD4+ T cells from unexposed donors were obtained before the COVID-19 pandemic (2011-2018). Isolation of CD4+ T cells took place after nine to ten days in culture. The sequenced sample consisted of CD4+ T cells from PBMCs, cultured in vitro. These receptors originate from a human donor in good health.

The genes are TRBV5-6 and TRBJ1-2, with no clear D. From germline, CDR1 is SGHDT and CDR2 YYEEEE. V lost 1 base and J lost 5, with 6 bases in between. The CDR3 length is 12 residues. The DNA for the CDR3 is TGTGCCAGCAGCTTGAGTAGTTATGGCTACACCTTC. Its translation is CASSLSSYGYTF.

The count of this clone is one. V usage is TRBV5-4 and J usage is TRBJ2-7; maybe TRBD2 (5 bases). There are 13 residues in the CDR3. Germline CDR1 reads SGHNT; CDR2 reads YYREEE (reference sequence). Trimming stripped 4 bases from V and 0 bases from J, with 8 bases between. The CDR3 DNA is TGTGCCAGCAGCAAAGCGGTCTCCTACGAGCAGTACTTC. It codes for CASSKAVSYEQYF.

The chain has TRBV19 and TRBJ2-2; D unresolved. CDR1 LNHDA and CDR2 SQIVND come from the germline V gene (reference sequence). With 1 base removed from V and 0 bases from J, the gap between germline ends came to 9 bases. The CDR3 length is 16 residues. CDR3 residues: CASSIAELANTGELFF. Here the CDR3 DNA reads TGTGCCAGTAGTATAGCAGAGCTCGCGAACACCGGGGAGCTGTTTTTT.

The chain employs TRBV9 and TRBJ2-1, with D uncertain. V shed 1 base and J shed 8 bases, with 7 bases lying between them. The CDR3 contains 12 residues. Germline lookup yields CDR1 SGDLS and CDR2 YYNGEE. The CDR3 region is CASSVRPHEQFF. In DNA, the CDR3 is TGTGCCAGCAGCGTAAGGCCCCATGAGCAGTTCTTC. Based on the CDR3 plus reference TRBV9 and TRBJ2-1, the full variable domain is DSGVTQTPKHLITATGQRVTLRCSPRSGDLSVYWYQQSLDQGLQFLIQYYNGEERAKGNILERFSAQQFPDLHSELNLSSLELGDSALYFCASSVRPHEQFFGPGTRLTVL.

V is TRBV5-5 and J is TRBJ2-7, with 7 bases fitting TRBD1. The length of the CDR3 is 13 residues. Trimming at V came to 1 base and at J to 3 bases, leaving 1 base not matched to a gene. Germline-derived CDR1 and CDR2 are SGHKS and YYEKEE (reference sequence). The CDR3 is CASSLPGGYEQYF. The CDR3 DNA follows: TGTGCCAGCAGCTTGCCAGGGGGCTACGAGCAGTACTTC.

V usage is TRBV5-1 and J usage is TRBJ2-5, with a possible D match to TRBD2 (6 bases). V was cut by 7 bases and J by 5 bases, with 21 bases left in between. Per germline, CDR1 SGHRS and CDR2 YFSETQ. There are 15 residues in the CDR3. This chain's CDR3 is CASLLSGGPGETQYF. DNA of the CDR3: TGCGCCAGCCTACTTTCCGGAGGGCCCGGGGAGACCCAGTACTTC.

The CDR3 here is CASSSGNTGELFF. CDR3 sequence (DNA): TGCGCCAGCAGTAGCGGGAACACCGGGGAGCTGTTTTTT. The V gene is TRBV10-2, the J gene TRBJ2-2, with D possibly matching TRBD2 (5 bases). Per germline, CDR1 WSHSY and CDR2 SAAADI. This CDR3 comprises 13 residues. V was shortened by 5 bases and J by 1 base, with 5 bases between the two germline ends.

This rearrangement joins TRBV7-8 to TRBJ2-2, with 9 bases that match TRBD2. The length of the CDR3 is 17 residues. CDR1 and CDR2 (germline): SGHVS, FQNEAQ. Losses at the gene ends were 6 bases for V and 7 bases for J; bases not matched to a gene: 15. CDR3 protein: CASSLHGVAGDNGELFF. The CDR3, as DNA: TGTGCCAGCAGTCTCCATGGGGTAGCGGGAGATAACGGGGAGCTGTTTTTT.

V gene TRBV5-4 combines with J gene TRBJ2-1, with 8 bases aligning to TRBD1. The CDR3 runs 19 residues. The ends lost 2 bases at V and 3 bases at J; junction bases unmatched: 16. Looked up from germline, CDR1 is SGHNT and CDR2 is YYREEE (reference sequence). The CDR3 region has the DNA TGTGCCAGCAGCTTCGTTCTGCGATGGCAGGGGGCTAACTACAATGAGCAGTTCTTC. As protein: CASSFVLRWQGANYNEQFF.

The chain joins TRBV4-2 to TRBJ2-3; 12 bases agree with TRBD2. This CDR3 is built from 17 residues. Germline V gene lookup returns CDR1 LGHNA and CDR2 YNFKEQ. V shed 2 bases, J shed 6 bases, and the junction held 9 bases outside the gene matches. CDR3 DNA: TGTGCCAGCAGCCAACAAAAGACTAGCGGGAGAGTGGATACGCAGTATTTT. This codes for CASSQQKTSGRVDTQYF.

The gene calls are TRBV6-1 and TRBJ2-3; D unclear. This CDR3 has 16 residues. In germline, CDR1 is MNHNS, CDR2 SASEGT. V was shortened by 1 base and J by 0 bases, with 11 bases between the two germline ends. DNA of the CDR3: TGTGCCAGCAGTGAAGGGGCCTTCCCTAGCACAGATACGCAGTATTTT. This encodes CASSEGAFPSTDTQYF.

The rearrangement joins TRBV27 to TRBJ1-1, with TRBD1 as a possible D gene (5 bases). CDR1 is MNHEY and CDR2 is SMNVEV in the germline V gene (reference sequence). This CDR3 comprises 12 residues. V was shortened by 11 bases and J by 0 bases, with 10 bases between the two germline ends. The CDR3 coding sequence is TGTGCCGCCGGGACGGTGAACACTGAAGCTTTCTTT. Translated: CAAGTVNTEAFF.

This chain links TRBV10-3 with TRBJ2-1; TRBD2 matches 7 bases. The ends lost 3 bases at V and 2 bases at J; junction bases unmatched: 10. Germline assignment: CDR1 ENHRY and CDR2 SYGVKD. CDR3 length: 17 residues. The CDR3 DNA sequence: TGTGCCATCAGTGACTCCGGGGGAGGGAAACCCTACAATGAGCAGTTCTTC. The encoded protein is CAISDSGGGKPYNEQFF.

The rearrangement links TRBV15 to TRBJ2-7, with 7 bases identical to TRBD1. Germline V gene sequence: CDR1 LNHNV, CDR2 YYDKDF (reference sequence). CDR3 length: 13 amino acids. Trimming cost V 5 bases and J 5 bases; bases outside gene matches: 6. CDR3 nucleotides: TGTGCCACCAGCTCCCGACAGGGCCACGAGCAGTACTTC. Its protein is CATSSRQGHEQYF.

The rearrangement uses TRBV6-2 or TRBV6-3 and TRBJ1-1; D gene ambiguous. The V end was cut by 2 bases, the J end by 1 base, with 11 bases between. Germline CDR1 is MNHEY and CDR2 is SVGEGT. This CDR3 is 15 amino acids long. CDR3 DNA: TGTGCCAGCAGTTACAGCGGCGACTGGAACACTGAAGCTTTCTTT. Translating it yields CASSYSGDWNTEAFF.

The V and J genes are TRBV9 and TRBJ2-1; 15 bases are shared with TRBD2. J gave up 8 bases and V 3 bases, and 9 bases lay outside the gene matches. Per germline, CDR1 SGDLS and CDR2 YYNGEE. The CDR3 spans 17 residues. The CDR3 DNA reads as TGTGCCAGCAGCGGGACTAGCGGGAGGGCCGTCTTGTATGAGCAGTTCTTC. This sequence encodes CASSGTSGRAVLYEQFF. The whole variable domain, filled in from reference TRBV9 and TRBJ2-1, reads DSGVTQTPKHLITATGQRVTLRCSPRSGDLSVYWYQQSLDQGLQFLIQYYNGEERAKGNILERFSAQQFPDLHSELNLSSLELGDSALYFCASSGTSGRAVLYEQFFGPGTRLTVL.

J is TRBJ2-5 and V is TRBV15; no reliable D call. This CDR3 has 13 amino acids. V was trimmed by 8 bases and J by 1 base, leaving 11 bases between them. Germline CDR1 LNHNV, CDR2 YYDKDF (reference sequence). CDR3 region: CATGSRVQETQYF. CDR3 sequence (DNA): TGTGCCACCGGGTCTAGAGTCCAAGAGACCCAGTACTTC.

This clone was picked up a small number of times. The rearrangement uses TRBV7-3 and TRBJ2-1; 8 bases line up with TRBD2. The CDR3 sequence is 15 residues long. From germline, CDR1 is SGHTA and CDR2 FQGTGA. V lost 5 bases, J lost 7 bases, and 10 bases stayed unmatched. The CDR3 DNA sequence: TGTGCCAGCAGCCCCCGAACGGGAGGGCCGAATGAGCAGTTCTTC. Protein product: CASSPRTGGPNEQFF.

The gene calls are TRBV25-1 and TRBJ2-5; D is possibly TRBD1 (6 bases). The CDR3 totals 15 residues. Trimming removed 1 base at V and 2 bases at J, with 11 bases between. Germline CDR1 MGHDK, CDR2 SYGVNS. The DNA of the CDR3 is TGTGCCAGCAGTGAATTACAGGGCGGTCAAGAGACCCAGTACTTC. Its translation: CASSELQGGQETQYF.

The chain combines TRBV27 with TRBJ2-1, with D unclear. Germline V CDR1 and CDR2: MNHEY, SMNVEV (reference sequence). Trimming cost V 5 bases and J 4 bases, with 9 bases left between them. The CDR3 sequence is 13 residues long. CDR3 nucleotide sequence: TGTGCCAGCAGTAGACTTTCATACAATGAGCAGTTCTTC. It translates to CASSRLSYNEQFF.

The sample holds one count of this clone. The chain couples TRBV20-1 to TRBJ1-2; maybe TRBD1 (6 bases). This CDR3 region has 13 residues. V was clipped by 3 bases and J by 7 bases, with 15 bases between them. Germline V lookup: CDR1 DFQATT, CDR2 SNEGSKA (reference sequence). The CDR3 protein is CSASSRDKGGYTF. CDR3 DNA sequence: TGCAGTGCTAGTTCCCGGGACAAGGGTGGCTACACCTTC.

CDR3 coding DNA: TGTGCCAGCAGCTTGGTTGGGACTATCAGCACAGATACGCAGTATTTT. As protein: CASSLVGTISTDTQYF. V usage is TRBV5-8 and J usage is TRBJ2-3; 7 bases are shared with TRBD2. The V gene's germline CDR1 is SGHTS and CDR2 YDEGEE. This CDR3 is 16 amino acids long. The V segment lost 0 bases and the J segment 0 bases; nucleotides outside the gene matches: 4.

CDR3 sequence: CASSLDRLTFYGYTF. CDR3 sequence (DNA): TGTGCCAGCAGTTTAGACAGGCTAACTTTCTATGGCTACACCTTC. This chain links TRBV28 with TRBJ1-2, with D perhaps matching TRBD1 (6 bases). Trimming took off 2 bases at V and 4 bases at J, with 14 bases between the two ends. This CDR3 region has 15 residues. Germline V lookup: CDR1 MDHEN, CDR2 SYDVKM.

This clone was seen just once. The CDR3 reads CASSDIGNSMNTEAFF. The CDR3 DNA reads as TGTGCCAGCAGTGATATAGGGAACTCGATGAACACTGAAGCTTTCTTT. The chain uses TRBV2 and TRBJ1-1; D is ambiguous. CDR1 SNHLY and CDR2 FYNNEI come from the germline V gene. V shed 3 bases and J shed 0 bases, with 14 bases lying between them. CDR3 size: 16 residues.

The chain employs TRBV13 and TRBJ1-1; TRBD1 agrees at 10 bases. J gave up 5 bases and V 5 bases, and 8 bases lay outside the gene matches. The length of the CDR3 is 15 residues. Germline V gives CDR1 PRHDT, CDR2 FYEKMQ (reference sequence). CDR3: CASSSWDRGKTEAFF. The CDR3 DNA reads as TGTGCCAGCAGCAGCTGGGACAGGGGAAAGACTGAAGCTTTCTTT. The full variable domain, in which reference TRBV13 and TRBJ1-1 provide the parts outside the CDR3, is AAGVIQSPRHLIKEKRETATLKCYPIPRHDTVYWYQQGPGQDPQFLISFYEKMQSDKGSIPDRFSAQQFSDYHSELNMSSLELGDSALYFCASSSWDRGKTEAFFGQGTRLTVV.

The chain uses TRBV2 and TRBJ2-1; D remains unclear. The germline V gene has CDR1 SNHLY and CDR2 FYNNEI. Trimming removed 6 bases from V and 5 bases from J, with 8 bases in between. The CDR3 is 12 residues long. The chain's CDR3 is CASSSLNNEQFF. CDR3 DNA: TGTGCCAGCAGCTCCTTGAACAATGAGCAGTTCTTC.

The CDR3 DNA sequence: TGTGCCAGCAGCGTAGATGAGATAATAGGGCTAAACAATGAGCAGTTCTTC. This translates into CASSVDEIIGLNNEQFF. The chain links TRBV9 to TRBJ2-1; D unclear. The germline gives CDR1 SGDLS, CDR2 YYNGEE. Trimming took 0 bases from V and 5 from J, leaving 18 bases between them. The CDR3 runs to 17 residues.

The chain recombines TRBV4-1 with TRBJ2-1; maybe TRBD1 (5 bases). There are 11 residues in the CDR3. Germline CDR1 reads MGHRA; CDR2 reads YSYEKL. V was cut by 5 bases and J by 6 bases, with 5 bases left in between. This CDR3 is CASSGANEQFF. The CDR3 DNA reads as TGCGCCAGCAGCGGGGCCAATGAGCAGTTCTTC.

V is TRBV5-6 and J is TRBJ2-5; perhaps D is TRBD1 or TRBD2 (5 bases each). Deletions cut 4 bases from V and 3 bases from J, with 25 bases between. The germline V gene has CDR1 SGHDT and CDR2 YYEEEE. The CDR3 totals 18 residues. DNA of the CDR3: TGTGCCAGCAGCATAGCATGGGGCTTCGACTACCCCGAAGAGACCCAGTACTTC. Amino acids: CASSIAWGFDYPEETQYF.

In DNA form, the CDR3 reads TGTGCCAGCTCACCAGACGAGCAAGAGACCCAGTACTTC. Translated: CASSPDEQETQYF. The genes are TRBV18 and TRBJ2-5; D is unresolved. Between the trimmed V and J ends, which lost 2 bases and 2 bases, there was a span of 6 bases. There are 13 residues in the CDR3. Germline V gene sequence: CDR1 KGHSH, CDR2 LQKENI.